The next 15 T cell receptor beta chains were all read from a single sample in a study of T-cell reconstitution after alpha-beta-depleted transplantation in children. Preparation of the TCRbeta library involved a method that used unique molecular identifiers. MiXCR was run by TCRdb on the PCR reads, yielding one entry per CDR3 protein. The sample has about 590,000 distinct CDR3 sequences, 10% to 15% seen once. The specimen was PBMCs, mostly from graft donor cells, collected 360 days after TCRalphabeta/CD19-depleted stem cell transplant. The receptors originated from a male patient younger than 18 who had a stem cell transplant for acute myeloid leukemia, so the T cells may come from the graft donor.

The gene calls are TRBV20-1 and TRBJ1-1; TRBD1 agrees at 9 bases. V shed 5 bases, J shed 7 bases, and the junction held 8 bases outside the gene matches. This CDR3 contains 13 residues. Germline values: CDR1 DFQATT, CDR2 SNEGSKA (reference sequence). The chain's CDR3 is CSAGGDRAGEAFF. The CDR3 DNA is TGCAGTGCTGGGGGGGACAGGGCTGGTGAAGCTTTCTTT.

For this clonotype: Mismatch with germline at one junction end may stem from a read error. V usage is TRBV5-1 and J usage is TRBJ2-7; TRBD2 aligns across 8 bases. The CDR3 contains 14 residues. Germline loops: CDR1 SGHRS, CDR2 YFSETQ. The CDR3 nucleotides are TGCGCCAGCAGCTTGAGGACTAGCTCCCACGAGCAGTACTTC. This sequence encodes CASSLRTSSHEQYF.

This clonotype appeared many times. The chain is built from TRBV24-1 and TRBJ2-2, with 11 bases that match TRBD2. In germline, CDR1 is KGHDR, CDR2 SFDVKD. Unmatched junction bases numbered 6, after V lost 3 bases and J lost 1 base. The CDR3 is 18 residues long. CDR3: CATSDLGGTSGNTGELFF. In nucleotides, the CDR3 is TGTGCCACCAGTGATCTTGGAGGGACTAGCGGGAACACCGGGGAGCTGTTTTTT.

Only a few counts were recorded for this clonotype. The genes are TRBV15 and TRBJ2-7; the D gene is possibly TRBD1 (6 bases). The V end was cut by 0 bases, the J end by 3 bases, with 18 bases between. The CDR3 runs to 17 residues. Germline CDR1 is LNHNV and CDR2 is YYDKDF (reference sequence). The CDR3, as DNA: TGTGCCACCAGCAGAGATTTACCCCTCGGACAGAGCTACGAGCAGTACTTC. It is translated as CATSRDLPLGQSYEQYF.

This clonotype was seen many times. V usage is TRBV29-1 and J usage is TRBJ2-7; D tentatively reads TRBD1 or TRBD2 (5 bases each). The CDR3 has 13 residues. Trimming cost V 3 bases and J 2 bases, with 11 bases left between them. CDR1 and CDR2 from the germline V gene are SQVTM and ANQGSEA. The CDR3 loop reads CSVERGTTYEQYF. CDR3 coding DNA: TGCAGCGTTGAGAGGGGAACCACCTACGAGCAGTACTTC.

The J gene is TRBJ1-1, the V gene TRBV7-9; the D gene is possibly TRBD1 (5 bases). CDR3 length: 15 residues. The germline V and J ends were trimmed by 5 bases and 0 bases, with 13 bases remaining between them. Looked up from germline, CDR1 is SEHNR and CDR2 is FQNEAQ (reference sequence). The CDR3 sequence: CASSPMGRLNTEAFF. The CDR3 bases are TGTGCCAGCAGCCCGATGGGACGACTGAACACTGAAGCTTTCTTT.

This clonotype was observed a few times. V and J are TRBV2 and TRBJ2-2; 7 bases match TRBD1. CDR3 length: 15 residues. Unmatched junction bases numbered 7, after V lost 7 bases and J lost 2 bases. Germline V gene sequence: CDR1 SNHLY, CDR2 FYNNEI. DNA for the CDR3: TGTGCCAGCATTTACGGACAGGTTAACACCGGGGAGCTGTTTTTT. This encodes CASIYGQVNTGELFF.

J is TRBJ2-7 and V is TRBV18; D is unresolved. The CDR3 is made up of 13 amino acids. Germline CDR1 is KGHSH and CDR2 is LQKENI. Trimming cost V 6 bases and J 0 bases, with 9 bases left between them. CDR3 loop: CASSPSISYEQYF. In nucleotides, the CDR3 is TGTGCCAGCTCGCCCAGTATCTCCTACGAGCAGTACTTC.

This clonotype has a count of ten or more. The chain combines TRBV18 with TRBJ2-1; D ambiguous. Germline V lookup: CDR1 KGHSH, CDR2 LQKENI. CDR3 length equals 12 residues. Trimming took 6 bases from V and 10 from J, leaving 13 bases between them. The CDR3 protein is CASSPNRREQFF. CDR3 coding DNA: TGTGCCAGCTCCCCAAACAGACGAGAGCAGTTCTTC.

This clonotype was seen a few times. The rearrangement joins TRBV11-1 to TRBJ2-2, with 11 bases aligning to TRBD2. Germline assignment: CDR1 SGHAT and CDR2 FQDESV (reference sequence). The length of the CDR3 is 20 residues. J was trimmed by 4 bases and V by 8 bases; bases with no gene match: 21. The CDR3 reads CASVVPRGGLADVGTGELFF. CDR3 nucleotides: TGTGCCAGCGTGGTCCCCAGGGGGGGACTAGCGGACGTGGGCACCGGGGAGCTGTTTTTT.

This clonotype was seen a handful of times. The V gene is TRBV6-2 or TRBV6-3, the J gene TRBJ2-1; 11 bases line up with TRBD1. Germline V gives CDR1 MNHEY, CDR2 SVGEGT. This CDR3 comprises 16 residues. V was pared by 2 bases and J by 7 bases, with 7 bases of the junction left unmatched. CDR3 coding DNA: TGTGCCAGCAGTTACGTGGAAGGGACAGGGGGTAATGAGCAGTTCTTC. Protein product: CASSYVEGTGGNEQFF.

This clonotype was found a few times. The rearrangement joins TRBV19 to TRBJ2-1; 13 bases map to TRBD2. J lost 0 bases, V lost 10 bases, and 12 bases had no gene match. CDR3 length equals 18 residues. Germline assignment: CDR1 LNHDA and CDR2 SQIVND (reference sequence). The CDR3 DNA reads TGTGCCAATTCGGGACTAGCGGGATTTTCGTGCTCCTACAATGAGCAGTTCTTC. This codes for CANSGLAGFSCSYNEQFF.

This clonotype came up many times. This rearrangement joins TRBV13 to TRBJ1-1, with D perhaps matching TRBD1 (5 bases). With 0 bases removed from V and 1 base from J, the gap between germline ends came to 12 bases. The germline CDR1 and CDR2 sequences are PRHDT and FYEKMQ (reference sequence). There are 16 residues in the CDR3. The CDR3 protein is CASSLGGGRANTEAFF. The CDR3 DNA reads TGTGCCAGCAGCTTAGGGGGAGGCAGGGCGAACACTGAAGCTTTCTTT.

The rearrangement links TRBV29-1 to TRBJ2-5, with D tentatively TRBD2 (5 bases). Trimming removed 3 bases at V and 1 base at J, with 12 bases between. The germline V gene encodes CDR1 SQVTM and CDR2 ANQGSEA. The CDR3 runs 14 residues. CDR3 protein: CSVDVRLTQETQYF. As DNA, the CDR3 is TGCAGCGTTGATGTTAGACTAACCCAAGAGACCCAGTACTTC.

This rearrangement joins TRBV14 to TRBJ2-1; 8 nucleotides agree with TRBD2. Trimming removed 0 bases from V and 10 bases from J; junction bases left unmatched: 5. This CDR3 is 14 amino acids long. Germline V gene sequence: CDR1 SGHDN, CDR2 FVKESK. The CDR3 sequence: CASSQDWSGGEQFF. CDR3 bases: TGTGCCAGCAGCCAAGATTGGTCGGGAGGGGAGCAGTTCTTC. The full variable domain, with the rest looked up from reference TRBV14 and TRBJ2-1, is EAGVTQFPSHSVIEKGQTVTLRCDPISGHDNLYWYRRVMGKEIKFLLHFVKESKQDESGMPNNRFLAERTGGTYSTLKVQPAELEDSGVYFCASSQDWSGGEQFFGPGTRLTVL.